The clone carrying this T cell receptor beta chain was detected a few times. This specimen comes from a study of early T cells in non-severe SARS-CoV-2 infection. Study information: Unpaired chains resulted from sequencing bulk RNA of unsorted whole blood.

Attachment of unique molecular identifiers to individual cDNA molecules was performed. TCRdb re-called the 5' RACE reads with MiXCR, one entry per CDR3 protein. The repertoire consists of 55,000 to 70,000 distinct CDR3 sequences, with around 6% occurring once and the leading ten covering about 7%. V lost 3 bases, J lost 5 bases, and 5 bases stayed unmatched. The CDR3 has 14 residues. This receptor was identified in an adult who was a healthcare worker with PCR-confirmed SARS-CoV-2 infection or an uninfected control (not recorded which). J is TRBJ2-7 and V is TRBV12-3 or TRBV12-4; 9 bases match TRBD1. Material for sequencing was whole blood. The DNA for the CDR3 is TGTGCCAGCAGTTTTAGGGACAGGGCCCACGAGCAGTACTTC. Translated: CASSFRDRAHEQYF.